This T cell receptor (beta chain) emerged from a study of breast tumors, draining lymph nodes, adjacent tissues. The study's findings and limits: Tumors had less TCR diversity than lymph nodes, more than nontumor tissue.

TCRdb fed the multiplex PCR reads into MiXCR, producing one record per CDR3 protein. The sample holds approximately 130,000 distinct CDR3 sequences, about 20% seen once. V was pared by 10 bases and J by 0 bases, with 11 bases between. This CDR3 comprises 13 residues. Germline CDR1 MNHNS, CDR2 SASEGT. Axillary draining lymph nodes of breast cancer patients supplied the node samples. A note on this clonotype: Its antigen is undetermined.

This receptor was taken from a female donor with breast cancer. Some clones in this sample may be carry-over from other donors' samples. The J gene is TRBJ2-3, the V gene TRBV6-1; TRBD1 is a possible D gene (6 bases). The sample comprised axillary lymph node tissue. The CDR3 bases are TGTGCCATCAGGGGTACTAGCACAGATACGCAGTATTTT. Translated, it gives CAIRGTSTDTQYF.